These T cell receptor beta chains were read from a single sample in a study of CXCR3-negative and CXCR3-positive naive CD8 T cells. TCRdb reprocessed the 5' RACE reads and reports one entry per CDR3 protein, with no DNA. The sample data list 9,100 or so distinct CDR3 sequences. Source material: naive CXCR3- CD8+ T cells from blood. The receptor source for this set is a human donor in good health. Some clones in this sample may be carry-over from other donors' samples. The CDR3 runs from the conserved cysteine through the conserved F or W. Fields, in order: clone size, J gene, V gene, CDR3 protein. Not every row has a clone size; where given, it reads once, few, many or a size class.

NA | TRBJ1-1 | TRBV29-1 | CSVEDEGIIEAFF
NA | TRBJ2-1 | TRBV29-1 | CSVAEDGYNEQFF
medium-sized | TRBJ2-4 | TRBV5-1 | CASSLAGRRLGLAKNIQYF
NA | TRBJ2-2 | TRBV6-2/TRBV6-3 | CASRVGTAITGELFF
NA | TRBJ2-1 | TRBV29-1 | CSVGGIMGEHEQFF
NA | TRBJ2-3 | TRBV5-1 | CASSLDTDTQYF
medium-sized | TRBJ1-5 | TRBV4-1 | CASREAGAGEQPQHF
medium-sized | TRBJ1-1 | TRBV29-1 | CSVEYGNTEAFF
NA | TRBJ2-3 | TRBV5-1 | CASSIGLAGAEDTQYF
medium-sized | TRBJ2-2 | TRBV4-1 | CASSQNQGRANTGELFF
medium-sized | TRBJ1-5 | TRBV2 | CASSEALGRQPQHF
medium-sized | TRBJ2-7 | TRBV21-1 | CASSNRDRSYEQYF
NA | TRBJ2-1 | TRBV14 | CASSQEGDSNYNEQFF
NA | TRBJ1-2 | TRBV27 | CASSLDGISPFYGYTF
medium-sized | TRBJ1-1 | TRBV11-3 | CASSLGTYTEAFF
NA | TRBJ1-1 | TRBV6-6 | CASSYSWEIVEAFF
NA | TRBJ2-5 | TRBV10-3 | CAISESNRREMWETQYF
NA | TRBJ1-5 | TRBV29-1 | CIVAPEGGNQPQHF
NA | TRBJ1-1 | TRBV19 | CASSRNDRGGEAFF
NA | TRBJ2-1 | TRBV19 | CASSIIAGAVGDNEQFF
NA | TRBJ2-2 | TRBV28 | CASTLEDRGSTGELFF
NA | TRBJ1-1 | TRBV4-1 | CASSQAGGGWRTEAFF
medium-sized | TRBJ2-2 | TRBV29-1 | CSVEASGRNTGELFF
NA | TRBJ2-1 | TRBV6-2/TRBV6-3 | CASSPGGANEQFF
NA | TRBJ2-7 | TRBV29-1 | CSVGGDRGSYEQYF
NA | TRBJ2-2 | TRBV29-1 | CSVEGTGIGGELFF
NA | TRBJ2-1 | TRBV29-1 | CSDSGSLYNEQFF
medium-sized | TRBJ1-2 | TRBV27 | CASSYRGFDYGYTF
NA | TRBJ2-1 | TRBV6-1 | CASSEVVRQGDLFF
medium-sized | TRBJ2-1 | TRBV12-3/TRBV12-4 | CASSSEPGTGYNEQFF
NA | TRBJ2-1 | TRBV29-1 | CSVVLAGANEQFF
medium-sized | TRBJ2-6 | TRBV6-6 | CASSYKGERGLSPGANVLTF
medium-sized | TRBJ2-1 | TRBV27 | CASSIYGGRANEQFF
medium-sized | TRBJ2-1 | TRBV10-3 | CAIAGLAGVDEQFF
NA | TRBJ2-7 | TRBV9 | CASSVEGLADDEQYF
NA | TRBJ1-2 | TRBV25-1 | CASTPGGGSGYTF
NA | TRBJ1-1 | TRBV6-6 | CASSYSVPEAFF
NA | TRBJ2-1 | TRBV28 | CASATGTRAWNEQFF
medium-sized | TRBJ1-1 | TRBV5-1 | CASSFRGSGTEAFF
NA | TRBJ2-3 | TRBV12-3/TRBV12-4 | CASSFTLGDTQYF
NA | TRBJ1-1 | TRBV19 | CASSLSGVNTEAFF
NA | TRBJ1-1 | TRBV29-1 | CSVEDPGATRGTEAFF
NA | TRBJ2-3 | TRBV6-5 | CASSYSERGDTDTQYF
medium-sized | TRBJ2-1 | TRBV4-2 | CASSQMGLAGDNEQFF
NA | TRBJ2-3 | TRBV29-1 | CSVRRRDTQYF
medium-sized | TRBJ2-1 | TRBV12-3/TRBV12-4 | CASSPTSRRGPYNEQFF
NA | TRBJ2-1 | TRBV29-1 | CSVDTPGTGYNEQFF
NA | TRBJ2-2 | TRBV2 | CASSGALGVTGELFF
medium-sized | TRBJ1-1 | TRBV11-2 | CASSFIGGREVTEAFF
medium-sized | TRBJ1-1 | TRBV5-1 | CASSLGVLNTEAFF
medium-sized | TRBJ2-7 | TRBV27 | CASSSQGALPYEQYF
NA | TRBJ2-2 | TRBV29-1 | CSVVRVGGENTGELFF
NA | TRBJ2-5 | TRBV23-1 | CASSLGSWKYQETQYF
NA | TRBJ1-1 | TRBV7-8 | CASSLVLGGTEAFF
NA | TRBJ2-7 | TRBV29-1 | CSVSGQGEWYEQYF